A single sample is the source of the 8 T cell receptor beta chains below, sequenced in a study of shared clonotypes between healthy human individuals. Using immunoSEQ multiplex PCR, the repertoire was profiled, and TCRdb retains in-frame clones only, with some absent. Among about 1 million clones listed, approximately 80% were seen once. Sequencing was carried out using memory CD4+ T cells from PBMCs. The subset: CD45RA-negative fraction. The origin of the receptors is a man between 18 and 29 years old in good health. Some clones in this sample may be carry-over from other donors' samples.

DNA for the CDR3: TGTGCCAGCAGTGCCGGGCAGATCCAAGAGACCCAGTACTTC. Its protein is CASSAGQIQETQYF. V usage is TRBV2 and J usage is TRBJ2-5; no clear D. This CDR3 has 14 residues. Germline assignment: CDR1 SNHLY and CDR2 FYNNEI. The ends were cut back, 4 bases at V and 1 base at J, with 10 bases in the middle.

The genes are TRBV2 and TRBJ2-2; D not certain. This CDR3 region has 11 residues. Germline CDR1 and CDR2: SNHLY and FYNNEI. Trimming pared 9 bases from V and 3 bases from J, leaving 5 bases between. The CDR3 nucleotides read TGTGCCAGTTTATACACCGGGGAGCTGTTTTTT. Amino acids: CASLYTGELFF.

This clone was counted between two and nine times. This chain uses TRBV7-2 with TRBJ2-5, with TRBD2 as a possible D gene (5 bases). Trimming shortened V by 2 bases and J by 5 bases, and 15 bases separated the two germline ends. This CDR3 spans 15 amino acids. The germline gives CDR1 SGHTA, CDR2 FQGNSA. Here the CDR3 reads CASSLRGRGSETQYF. CDR3 DNA: TGTGCCAGCAGCTTACGAGGTCGTGGGAGCGAGACCCAGTACTTC. The complete variable domain, with remaining parts taken from reference TRBV7-2 and TRBJ2-5, reads GAGVSQSPSNKVTEKGKDVELRCDPISGHTALYWYRQSLGQGLEFLIYFQGNSAPDKSGLPSDRFSAERTGGSVSTLTIQRTQQEDSAVYLCASSLRGRGSETQYFGPGTRLLVL.

This clone was recorded once. The gene calls are TRBV27 and TRBJ1-5; possibly TRBD1 for D (6 bases). The V end lost 5 bases, the J end lost 6 bases, and 14 bases lay between the germline ends. This CDR3 is built from 14 residues. Germline-derived CDR1 and CDR2 are MNHEY and SMNVEV (reference sequence). The CDR3 here is CASSRGTSAQPQHF. The CDR3 DNA reads as TGTGCCAGCAGTAGGGGGACCTCAGCTCAGCCCCAGCATTTT.

This chain joins TRBV28 and TRBJ2-7; D is perhaps TRBD2 (6 bases). Between the trimmed V and J ends, which lost 3 bases and 4 bases, there was a span of 28 bases. Germline CDR1 reads MDHEN; CDR2 reads SYDVKM. The CDR3 has 19 residues. CDR3 residues: CASSFRRLRGPKGGYEQYF. The CDR3 DNA reads as TGTGCCAGCAGTTTTCGCCGATTGCGGGGACCCAAGGGAGGTTACGAGCAGTACTTC.

CDR3 bases: TGTGCCAGCAGCTTTAAGGGGGCGGAACGCGGGAACACCGGGGAGCTGTTTTTT. Its translation: CASSFKGAERGNTGELFF. This sequence joins TRBV21-1 and TRBJ2-2; the D segment call TRBD1 is taken from the table without a DNA check. TRBV21-1 constitutes a pseudogene. The CDR3 covers 18 residues.

Of note for this clone: A far larger clone is a single base away, which makes a read error likely. This same CDR3 is encoded by further DNA sequences in the sample. The rearrangement uses TRBV7-3 and TRBJ2-2; D is ambiguous. V lost 5 bases, J lost 0 bases, and 4 bases lay in between. This CDR3 comprises 13 residues. Germline V gene sequence: CDR1 SGHTA, CDR2 FQGTGA. The CDR3 here is CASSPTNTGELFF. In nucleotides, the CDR3 is TGTGCCAGCAGCCCCACGAACACCGGGGAGCTGTTTTTT. Full variable domain (missing parts from reference TRBV7-3 and TRBJ2-2): GAGVSQTPSNKVTEKGKYVELRCDPISGHTALYWYRQSLGQGPEFLIYFQGTGAADDSGLPNDRFFAVRPEGSVSTLKIQRTERGDSAVYLCASSPTNTGELFFGEGSRLTVL.

The V call is TRBV5-1, the J call TRBJ1-5; weak D call: TRBD1 (6 bases). V lost 4 bases and J lost 5, with 19 bases in between. The CDR3 length is 16 residues. Germline-derived CDR1 and CDR2 are SGHRS and YFSETQ. The CDR3 DNA reads TGCGCCAGCAGCCCGGGCGGGGGGCGCGACCATCAGCCCCAGCATTTT. Translated, it gives CASSPGGGRDHQPQHF.